This record concerns one TCR beta chain sequence. As yet, its antigen is unknown. The data stem from a study of T cell responses to AZD1222 COVID-19 vaccine. Study findings and constraints: Once two AZD1222 doses were given, Spike-specific TCR breadth and depth went up. Reports indicate that nearly half of spike-specific TCRs are directed at unmutated variant regions.

The CDR3 length is 14 residues. In germline, CDR1 is SGHAT, CDR2 FQNNGV. The trim removed 5 bases at V and 7 bases at J, leaving 7 bases unmatched. Here immunoSEQ multiplex PCR was the method, and the copy in TCRdb shows in-frame clones only, minus some. The repertoire holds about 94,000 clones, with roughly 88% as singletons. Here the sequenced sample was peripheral blood, taken on day 0 of AZD1222 vaccination. The V and J genes are TRBV11-2 and TRBJ2-7, with 11 nucleotides matching TRBD1. The clonotype was recovered from an adult in good health. The CDR3 region is CASSPGTGGREQYF. As DNA, the CDR3 is TGTGCCAGCAGCCCAGGGACAGGGGGGCGAGAGCAGTACTTC. Full variable domain (outside the CDR3, taken from reference TRBV11-2 and TRBJ2-7): EAGVAQSPRYKIIEKRQSVAFWCNPISGHATLYWYQQILGQGPKLLIQFQNNGVVDDSQLPKDRFSAERLKGVDSTLKIQPAKLEDSAVYLCASSPGTGGREQYFGPGTRLTVT.